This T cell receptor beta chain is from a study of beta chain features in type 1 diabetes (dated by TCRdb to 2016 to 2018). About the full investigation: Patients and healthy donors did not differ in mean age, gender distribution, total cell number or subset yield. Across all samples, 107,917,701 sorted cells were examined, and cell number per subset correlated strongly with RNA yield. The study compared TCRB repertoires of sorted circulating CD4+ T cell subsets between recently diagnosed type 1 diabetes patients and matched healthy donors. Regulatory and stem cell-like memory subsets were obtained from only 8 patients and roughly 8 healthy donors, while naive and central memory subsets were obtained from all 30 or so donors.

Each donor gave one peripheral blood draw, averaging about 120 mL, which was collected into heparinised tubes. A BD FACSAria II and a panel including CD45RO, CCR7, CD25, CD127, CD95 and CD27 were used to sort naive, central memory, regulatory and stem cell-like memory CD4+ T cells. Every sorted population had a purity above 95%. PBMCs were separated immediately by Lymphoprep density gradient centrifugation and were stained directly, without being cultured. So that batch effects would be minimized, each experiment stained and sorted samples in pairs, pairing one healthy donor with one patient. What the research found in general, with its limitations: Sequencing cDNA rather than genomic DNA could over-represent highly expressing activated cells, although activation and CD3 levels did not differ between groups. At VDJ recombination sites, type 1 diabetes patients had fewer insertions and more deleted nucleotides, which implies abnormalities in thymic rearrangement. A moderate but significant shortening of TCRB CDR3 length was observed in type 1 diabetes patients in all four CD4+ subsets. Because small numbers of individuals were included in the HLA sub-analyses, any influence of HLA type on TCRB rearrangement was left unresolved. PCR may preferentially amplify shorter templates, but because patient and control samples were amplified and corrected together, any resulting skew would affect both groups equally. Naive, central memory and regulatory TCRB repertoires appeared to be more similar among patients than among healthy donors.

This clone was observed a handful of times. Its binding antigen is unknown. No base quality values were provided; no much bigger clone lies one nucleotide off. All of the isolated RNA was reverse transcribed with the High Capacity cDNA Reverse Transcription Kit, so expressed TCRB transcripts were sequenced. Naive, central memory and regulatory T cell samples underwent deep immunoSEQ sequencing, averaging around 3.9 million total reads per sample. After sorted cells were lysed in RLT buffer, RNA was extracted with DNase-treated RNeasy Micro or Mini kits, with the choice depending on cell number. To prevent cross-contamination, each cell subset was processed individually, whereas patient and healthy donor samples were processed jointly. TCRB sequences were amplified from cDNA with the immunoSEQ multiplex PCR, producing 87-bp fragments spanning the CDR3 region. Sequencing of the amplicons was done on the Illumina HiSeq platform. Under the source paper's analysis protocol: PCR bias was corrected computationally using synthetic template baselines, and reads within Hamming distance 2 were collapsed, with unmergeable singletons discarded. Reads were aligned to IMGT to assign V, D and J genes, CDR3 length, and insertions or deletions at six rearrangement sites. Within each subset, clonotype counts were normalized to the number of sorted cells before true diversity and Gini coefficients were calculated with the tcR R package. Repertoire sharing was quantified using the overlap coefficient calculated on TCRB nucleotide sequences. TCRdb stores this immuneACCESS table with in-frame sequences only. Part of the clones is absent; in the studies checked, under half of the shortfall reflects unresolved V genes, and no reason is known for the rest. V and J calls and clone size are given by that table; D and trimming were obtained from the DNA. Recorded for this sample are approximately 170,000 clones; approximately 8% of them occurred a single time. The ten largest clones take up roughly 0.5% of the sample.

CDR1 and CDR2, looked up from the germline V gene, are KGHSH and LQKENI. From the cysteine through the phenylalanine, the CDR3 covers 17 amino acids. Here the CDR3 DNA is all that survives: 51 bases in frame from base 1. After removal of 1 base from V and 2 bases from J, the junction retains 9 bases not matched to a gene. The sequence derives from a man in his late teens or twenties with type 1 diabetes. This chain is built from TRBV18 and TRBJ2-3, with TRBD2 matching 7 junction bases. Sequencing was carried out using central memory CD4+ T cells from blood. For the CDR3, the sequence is CASSPRPPSGHTDTQYF. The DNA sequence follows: TGTGCCAGCTCACCACGACCGCCTAGCGGTCACACAGATACGCAGTATTTT.